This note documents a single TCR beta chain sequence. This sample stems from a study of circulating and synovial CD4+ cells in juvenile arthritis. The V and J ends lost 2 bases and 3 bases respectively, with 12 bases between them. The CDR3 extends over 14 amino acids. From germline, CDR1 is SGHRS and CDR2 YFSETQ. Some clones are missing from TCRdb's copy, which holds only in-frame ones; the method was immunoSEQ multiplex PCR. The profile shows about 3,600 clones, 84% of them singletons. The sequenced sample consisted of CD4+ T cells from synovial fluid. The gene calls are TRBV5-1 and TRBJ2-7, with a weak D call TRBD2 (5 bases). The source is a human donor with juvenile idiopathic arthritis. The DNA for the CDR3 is TGCGCCAGCAGCTTTCGGGAAGGCGGCTACGAGCAGTACTTC. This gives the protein CASSFREGGYEQYF. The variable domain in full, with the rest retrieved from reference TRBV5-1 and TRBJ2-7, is KAGVTQTPRYLIKTRGQQVTLSCSPISGHRSVSWYQQTPGQGLQFLFEYFSETQRNKGNFPGRFSGRQFSNSRSEMNVSTLELGDSALYLCASSFREGGYEQYFGPGTRLTVT.